This T cell receptor beta chain derives from a study of blood T cell repertoires in COVID-19. Study details: Spain, Italy and the United States supplied samples that represented acute and convalescent COVID-19. PBMCs, B-cell-depleted T cells, or T cells provided the cDNA or gDNA that made up the material.

As handled by the study authors: From reference gene primer amplification, estimates of nucleated cell counts were derived. The method was immunoSEQ multiplex PCR; TCRdb's version includes in-frame clones alone and lacks a portion of them. V and J calls and clone size follow that table, whereas D and trimming were derived from the DNA. The profile shows 250,000 to 350,000 clones, around 87% of them singletons. This CDR3 comprises 16 residues. CDR1 SGHDT and CDR2 YYEEEE come from the germline V gene. J was trimmed by 6 bases and V by 4 bases; bases with no gene match: 13. The sample taken for sequencing was peripheral blood. The chain uses TRBV5-6 and TRBJ1-2, with TRBD1 identical over 9 bases. The sequence came from a woman in her twenties or thirties who had recovered from COVID-19. CDR3 nucleotides: TGTGCCAGCAGCAACCGGGACAGGGAAAGGGTGGATGGCTACACCTTC. The encoded protein is CASSNRDRERVDGYTF.